Below, one TCR beta chain is given with its context. Its antigen remains unidentified. A junction boundary mismatches the germline segment, possibly from a read error. This CDR3 contains 11 residues. Preparation of TCR beta libraries was done by quantitative 5'-RACE with molecular barcodes. TCRdb itself ran the 5' RACE reads through MiXCR, one entry per CDR3 protein. The sample holds roughly 700,000 distinct CDR3 sequences; 15% to 20% are singletons and the top ten take around a fifth. This record belongs to a study of CD8 T cells in ankylosing spondylitis. General study points: Roughly eight highly homologous variants made up a TCR beta motif, and this motif appeared characteristic of ankylosing spondylitis blood. Reports say disease-linked clones showed up significantly more in matched ankylosing spondylitis synovial fluid. Earlier authors reported some of these motif variants in reactive arthritis synovial fluid and blood. CD8+ by phenotype, disease-linked clones were relatively rare in peripheral blood.

The J gene is TRBJ2-3, the V gene TRBV12-3 or TRBV12-4, with 12 bases aligning to TRBD1. The receptor's source is a male donor with ankylosing spondylitis. The sample consisted of blood, either unsorted or a sorted T cell fraction (not recorded which). Written as DNA, the CDR3 is TGTGCCAGCACTACGGGACAGGGGGCGAATTTT. Translation: CASTTGQGANF.